The sample holds many counts of the clone carrying this T cell receptor beta chain. Its antigen is undetermined. The CDR3 length is 11 residues. CDR1 and CDR2 (germline): DFQATT, SNEGSKA (reference sequence). V shed 7 bases and J shed 14 bases, with 15 bases lying between them. This record comes from a study of T-cell memory formation after mild COVID-19. The overall study: Largely, TCR clusters stayed within a single donor.

The authors produced TCR alpha and TCR beta cDNA libraries with sample barcodes and UMIs by 5'RACE using constant-segment primers. From the 5' RACE reads, TCRdb called clonotypes with MiXCR, one entry per CDR3 protein. The table shows around 200,000 distinct CDR3 sequences, with 18% occurring only once. Points from the study as a whole: CM and EM subsets held most contracting CD4+ clones; EMRA held CD8+ ones. Day 15 to 85 contractors were CD4/CD8 balanced; later expanders leaned CD4+.

This clonotype originated in a young man who had mild COVID-19 (a few samples of this study predate the infection). Cell type and time point are not known. Input material: PBMCs or a T cell subset sorted from them (not recorded which). The chain recombines TRBV20-1 with TRBJ1-6; D might be TRBD1 (5 bases). In nucleotides, the CDR3 is TGCAGTGTTCACGGGGGAAGCTCCCTCCACTTT. Translation: CSVHGGSSLHF.